The 28 T cell receptor beta chains listed next were all sequenced from one sample in a study of cytomegalovirus exposure and HLA in healthy donors. The PCR employed 60 Vbeta primers together with 13 Jbeta primers. The method was immunoSEQ multiplex PCR; TCRdb's version includes in-frame clones alone and lacks a portion of them. The table has roughly 200,000 clones, approximately 85% seen once. Material for sequencing was PBMCs. The receptors shown here come from a woman aged 45-65 years in good health and CMV-seronegative.

V usage is TRBV28 and J usage is TRBJ2-7, with 11 bases lining up with TRBD2. CDR1 and CDR2 from the germline V gene are MDHEN and SYDVKM. J gave up 6 bases and V 3 bases, and 7 bases lay outside the gene matches. The CDR3 extends over 15 amino acids. CDR3 protein: CASSFLLAGVLEQYF. As DNA, the CDR3 is TGTGCCAGCAGTTTCTTACTAGCGGGAGTCCTCGAGCAGTACTTC.

In this sample, this clone turned up a few times. J is TRBJ2-7 and V is TRBV5-1, with a weak D call TRBD2 (5 bases). Between the trimmed V and J ends, which lost 4 bases and 9 bases, there was a span of 23 bases. Germline CDR1 reads SGHRS; CDR2 reads YFSETQ. This CDR3 spans 15 amino acids. CDR3 nucleotides: TGCGCCAGCAGCCCGCCCAGCGGCCTCCTACGAGGGCAGTACTTC. It specifies CASSPPSGLLRGQYF.

The chain combines TRBV9 with TRBJ2-7; 8 bases line up with TRBD1. The CDR3 runs to 13 residues. In germline, CDR1 is SGDLS, CDR2 YYNGEE. Unmatched junction bases numbered 3, after V lost 1 base and J lost 6 bases. CDR3 coding DNA: TGTGCCAGCAGCGTACTCGACAGGGGCGAGCAGTACTTC. Its protein product is CASSVLDRGEQYF. Using reference TRBV9 and TRBJ2-7 for the parts outside the CDR3, the full variable domain is DSGVTQTPKHLITATGQRVTLRCSPRSGDLSVYWYQQSLDQGLQFLIQYYNGEERAKGNILERFSAQQFPDLHSELNLSSLELGDSALYFCASSVLDRGEQYFGPGTRLTVT.

The chain links TRBV5-8 to TRBJ1-5; D is uncertain. The CDR3 covers 15 residues. V shed 0 bases and J shed 0 bases, with 7 bases lying between them. From germline, CDR1 is SGHTS and CDR2 YDEGEE. CDR3 in amino acids: CASSLGQDSNQPQHF. The CDR3 DNA sequence: TGTGCCAGCAGCTTGGGGCAGGATAGCAATCAGCCCCAGCATTTT.

The rearrangement uses TRBV25-1 and TRBJ2-3; D gene unclear. CDR3 length: 14 residues. Looked up from germline, CDR1 is MGHDK and CDR2 is SYGVNS. The germline V and J ends were trimmed by 2 bases and 6 bases, with 12 bases remaining between them. The CDR3 DNA follows: TGTGCCAGCAGTGAAGACCCCTCCGGGGATACGCAGTATTTT. It codes for CASSEDPSGDTQYF.

This rearrangement joins TRBV28 to TRBJ2-3; D gene uncertain. CDR1 and CDR2 (germline): MDHEN, SYDVKM. The germline V and J ends were trimmed by 6 bases and 2 bases, with 6 bases remaining between them. The CDR3 extends over 12 amino acids. Written as DNA, the CDR3 is TGTGCCAGCAGCACTAACACAGATACGCAGTATTTT. Protein sequence: CASSTNTDTQYF.

This clone was observed once. The CDR3 loop reads CSVDRGTSYNEQFF. In DNA, the CDR3 is TGCAGCGTTGACAGGGGAACTAGCTACAATGAGCAGTTCTTC. The chain has TRBV29-1 and TRBJ2-1; D might be TRBD1 (6 bases). Trimming removed 3 bases from V and 3 bases from J, with 12 bases in between. The CDR3 is 14 residues long. Germline loops: CDR1 SQVTM, CDR2 ANQGSEA.

The V gene is TRBV4-1, the J gene TRBJ2-7; D gene unclear. Germline loops: CDR1 MGHRA, CDR2 YSYEKL. Trimming cost V 4 bases and J 2 bases, with 9 bases left between them. This CDR3 spans 13 amino acids. The CDR3 spells CASSPSATYEQYF. The CDR3 DNA reads TGCGCCAGCAGCCCAAGTGCGACCTACGAGCAGTACTTC.

The rearrangement uses TRBV6-5 and TRBJ1-5; 10 bases are shared with TRBD1. The CDR3 spans 15 residues. Trimming removed 6 bases from V and 5 bases from J; junction bases left unmatched: 7. Germline V gene sequence: CDR1 MNHEY, CDR2 SVGAGI. CDR3: CASSPGQGRDQPQHF. The CDR3 nucleotides read TGTGCCAGCAGCCCGGGACAGGGGAGGGATCAGCCCCAGCATTTT.

V gene TRBV28 combines with J gene TRBJ1-3; possible D gene TRBD1, 6 bases. The CDR3 has 15 residues. Germline values: CDR1 MDHEN, CDR2 SYDVKM. Deletions cut 6 bases from V and 4 bases from J, with 16 bases between. CDR3 protein: CASRTGGAWGNTIYF. The CDR3 nucleotides read TGTGCCAGCAGAACGGGGGGGGCGTGGGGAAACACCATATATTTT.

The V gene is TRBV28, the J gene TRBJ2-7, with 11 positions matching TRBD2. Germline V gene sequence: CDR1 MDHEN, CDR2 SYDVKM. After removal of 5 bases from V and 3 bases from J, the junction contained 15 bases not matched to a gene. There are 18 residues in the CDR3. CDR3 DNA sequence: TGTGCCAGCAGTACCCACAAGACGACTAGCGGGACCCTCTACGAGCAGTACTTC. It is translated as CASSTHKTTSGTLYEQYF.

This clone is a singleton in its sample. V gene TRBV28 combines with J gene TRBJ1-2; D may be TRBD1 (6 bases). There are 13 residues in the CDR3. In germline, CDR1 is MDHEN, CDR2 SYDVKM. V was clipped by 10 bases and J by 4 bases, with 16 bases between them. The CDR3 spells CATGRQGGYGYTF. In DNA, the CDR3 is TGTGCCACCGGGCGCCAAGGGGGCTATGGCTACACCTTC.

The chain links TRBV6-1 to TRBJ2-5, with a tentative D call TRBD2 (5 bases). Judging by the DNA end, TRBJ2-7 fits better; the J call may be wrong. The CDR3 is made up of 15 amino acids. The germline CDR1 and CDR2 sequences are MNHNS and SASEGT. CDR3 region: CASSDTRGSSYEQYF. In DNA form, the CDR3 reads TGTGCCAGCAGTGACACCCGCGGGTCTTCCTACGAGCAGTACTTC.

This clone was detected only a few times. J is TRBJ2-1 and V is TRBV5-1; D is possibly TRBD1 (6 bases). The CDR3 runs 15 residues. V gave up 0 bases and J gave up 4 bases, with 11 bases separating them. CDR1 SGHRS and CDR2 YFSETQ come from the germline V gene. CDR3: CASSLGRDIYNEQFF. In DNA, the CDR3 is TGCGCCAGCAGCTTGGGTCGGGACATATACAATGAGCAGTTCTTC.

This sequence joins TRBV18 and TRBJ1-6; 7 bases are a match to TRBD1. The V gene end was trimmed by 5 bases and the J gene end by 7 bases; junction bases not matched to a gene: 11. Germline CDR1 and CDR2: KGHSH and LQKENI. This CDR3 spans 16 amino acids. CDR3 bases: TGTGCCAGCTCATCGGGACAGAACCCGAAAAATTCACCCCTCCACTTT. Encoded protein: CASSSGQNPKNSPLHF.

CDR3 DNA: TGTGCCAGCAGCTTGGGGAGGGACTCCGAGACCCAGTACTTC. Its protein is CASSLGRDSETQYF. The chain joins TRBV5-4 to TRBJ2-5; TRBD2 is a possible D gene (6 bases). This CDR3 is 14 amino acids long. Germline assignment: CDR1 SGHNT and CDR2 YYREEE (reference sequence). Trimming took 0 bases from V and 5 from J, leaving 11 bases between them.

In its sample, this clone was seen a few times. The chain is built from TRBV9 and TRBJ1-2; D not certain. V gave up 3 bases and J gave up 7 bases, with 13 bases separating them. Germline CDR1 reads SGDLS; CDR2 reads YYNGEE. The CDR3 has 13 residues. The CDR3 DNA reads TGTGCCAGCAGCGCTTTAGAGGGAGTTGGCTACACCTTC. It specifies CASSALEGVGYTF.

The V call is TRBV5-8, the J call TRBJ1-2; D call uncertain. Germline assignment: CDR1 SGHTS and CDR2 YDEGEE. The CDR3 consists of 13 residues. Trimming shortened V by 3 bases and J by 8 bases, and 14 bases separated the two germline ends. CDR3 in amino acids: CASSSGEAGGYTF. The DNA of the CDR3 is TGTGCCAGCAGCTCAGGCGAGGCGGGCGGCTACACCTTC.

The chain employs TRBV27 and TRBJ2-7, with TRBD1 as a possible D gene (5 bases). CDR1 is MNHEY, CDR2 SMNVEV, per germline (reference sequence). V dropped 4 bases and J dropped 1 base, with 11 bases sitting between them. The CDR3 runs 14 residues. CDR3 sequence: CASSSGWASYEQYF. The CDR3 DNA reads TGTGCCAGCAGTTCAGGGTGGGCTTCCTACGAGCAGTACTTC.

The chain joins TRBV4-1 to TRBJ2-7, with D possibly being TRBD2 (5 bases). V lost 1 base, J lost 2 bases, and 9 bases lay in between. The CDR3 is 14 amino acids. From germline, CDR1 is MGHRA and CDR2 YSYEKL. The DNA for the CDR3 is TGCGCCAGCAGCCAAGGCCAGACTACCTACGAGCAGTACTTC. It translates to CASSQGQTTYEQYF.

In its sample, this clone was seen once. The V and J genes are TRBV19 and TRBJ1-5; TRBD1 aligns across 7 bases. The V gene's germline CDR1 is LNHDA and CDR2 SQIVND (reference sequence). The CDR3 sequence is 14 residues long. V lost 8 bases to trimming and J lost 2 bases; unmatched junction nucleotides: 6. The CDR3 is CASGRQGGNQPQHF. CDR3 DNA sequence: TGTGCCAGTGGCCGACAGGGAGGCAATCAGCCCCAGCATTTT.

The J gene is TRBJ2-2, the V gene TRBV4-2, with 11 bases identical to TRBD2. Germline V CDR1 and CDR2: LGHNA, YNFKEQ. The CDR3 runs 21 residues. Germline trimming cut 1 base from V and 5 bases from J; bases unmatched to any gene: 18. CDR3 bases: TGTGCCAGCAGCCAAGCCCTAGGGACTAGCGGCAAGGCAGTGGGGACCGGGGAGCTGTTTTTT. This translates into CASSQALGTSGKAVGTGELFF.

The CDR3 region has the DNA TGTGCCAGCAGCTTGGGTCTACGAGGGAACACTGAAGCTTTCTTT. Its protein is CASSLGLRGNTEAFF. The V gene is TRBV5-5, the J gene TRBJ1-1, with unresolved D. The ends were cut back, 0 bases at V and 1 base at J, with 10 bases in the middle. Germline CDR1 is SGHKS and CDR2 is YYEKEE (reference sequence). The CDR3 consists of 15 residues.

This clone has a single count. The chain recombines TRBV6-6 with TRBJ1-1; D remains ambiguous. The germline V gene has CDR1 MNHNY and CDR2 SVGAGI (reference sequence). Between the trimmed V and J ends, which lost 6 bases and 7 bases, there was a span of 12 bases. The CDR3 is 12 residues long. The CDR3 spells CASSQTAFEAFF. The CDR3 region has the DNA TGTGCCAGCAGCCAAACAGCTTTTGAAGCTTTCTTT.

This clone was seen only once. This chain joins TRBV19 and TRBJ2-7; 10 nucleotides align to TRBD1. The germline V gene has CDR1 LNHDA and CDR2 SQIVND (reference sequence). V was clipped by 5 bases and J by 1 base; unmatched bases: 8. This CDR3 spans 16 amino acids. CDR3 sequence: CASSPAGTGASYEQYF. The CDR3 DNA sequence: TGTGCCAGTAGTCCCGCCGGGACAGGGGCTTCCTACGAGCAGTACTTC.

The rearrangement links TRBV6-5 to TRBJ2-1; a possible D gene is TRBD1 (6 bases). The CDR3 runs 15 residues. The V gene lost 6 bases and the J gene lost 2 bases, with 14 bases spanning the gap. Germline-derived CDR1 and CDR2 are MNHEY and SVGAGI. CDR3 coding DNA: TGTGCCAGCAGCCTCGGGACACCGGCCTACAATGAGCAGTTCTTC. Translation: CASSLGTPAYNEQFF.

The chain uses TRBV2 and TRBJ1-1; 7 nucleotides agree with TRBD1. J lost 1 base, V lost 6 bases, and 8 bases had no gene match. In germline, CDR1 is SNHLY, CDR2 FYNNEI. The CDR3 sequence is 15 residues long. CDR3 sequence reads: CASRVDRVQNTEAFF. CDR3 DNA: TGTGCCAGCAGGGTCGACAGGGTACAGAACACTGAAGCTTTCTTT.

The V gene is TRBV4-1, the J gene TRBJ2-3; 7 nucleotides align to TRBD1. The junction had 4 bases not matched to a gene; V was cut back by 6 bases and J by 1 base. From germline, CDR1 is MGHRA and CDR2 YSYEKL. CDR3 length equals 14 residues. CDR3 protein: CASRYGQGTDTQYF. The CDR3 DNA sequence: TGCGCCAGCAGATACGGACAGGGCACAGATACGCAGTATTTT.